Below, 5 T cell receptor beta chains from the same sample are listed, as sequenced in a study of T cell responses to AZD1222 COVID-19 vaccine. Sequencing used immunoSEQ multiplex PCR; TCRdb keeps in-frame clones, though not all of them. Among 150,000 or so clones listed, nearly 95% were seen once. The sequencing here drew on peripheral blood, taken on day 0 of AZD1222 vaccination. The receptors derive from an adult in good health.

In this sample, this clone turned up once. This sequence joins TRBV7-8 and TRBJ1-5; 8 bases map to TRBD1. The CDR3 has 16 amino acids. V trimming: 0 bases; J trimming: 5 bases; junction bases outside the gene matches: 6. Germline V gene sequence: CDR1 SGHVS, CDR2 FQNEAQ. The CDR3 DNA is TGTGCCAGCAGCTTAGCGCAGGGGGCTGTTGATCAGCCCCAGCATTTT. The encoded protein is CASSLAQGAVDQPQHF.

The J gene is TRBJ1-5, the V gene TRBV7-3; 7 bases map to TRBD1. CDR1 is SGHTA and CDR2 is FQGTGA in the germline V gene. This CDR3 has 16 residues. V was clipped by 2 bases and J by 0 bases; unmatched bases: 4. CDR3 sequence: CASSLPGTDSNQPQHF. In DNA, the CDR3 is TGTGCCAGCAGCTTACCGGGGACAGATAGCAATCAGCCCCAGCATTTT.

The CDR3 loop reads CASSVIGGNTGELFF. CDR3 sequence (DNA): TGTGCCAGCAGCGTAATCGGGGGGAACACCGGGGAGCTGTTTTTT. This chain joins TRBV9 and TRBJ2-2; weak D call: TRBD2 (6 bases). CDR1 and CDR2 from the germline V gene are SGDLS and YYNGEE. V lost 1 base and J lost 1, with 8 bases in between. This CDR3 is built from 15 residues.

The sample holds a few counts of this clone. The V and J genes are TRBV15 and TRBJ1-2, with no clear D. Germline loops: CDR1 LNHNV, CDR2 YYDKDF (reference sequence). Trimming shortened V by 0 bases and J by 4 bases, and 18 bases separated the two germline ends. This CDR3 is built from 17 residues. This chain's CDR3 is CATSRDLTGGGSYGYTF. In DNA, the CDR3 is TGTGCCACCAGCAGAGATCTCACCGGTGGCGGTAGCTATGGCTACACCTTC.

The rearrangement links TRBV9 to TRBJ2-7, with D uncertain. Trimming removed 0 bases at V and 6 bases at J, with 13 bases between. The CDR3 spans 14 residues. Per the germline V gene, CDR1 is SGDLS and CDR2 is YYNGEE. The DNA of the CDR3 is TGTGCCAGCAGCGTAGAACTCTGGGAAGGCGAGCAGTACTTC. Its translation: CASSVELWEGEQYF.